These 7 T cell receptor beta chains were all obtained from the same sample, sequenced in a study of blood T cell repertoires in COVID-19. TCRdb's copy holds only in-frame clones and misses some; the assay was immunoSEQ multiplex PCR. In the table there are some 180,000 clones, more than 75% of which are singletons. Sequencing was carried out using peripheral blood. The receptors stem from a man aged 40-50 years with active or convalescent COVID-19.

The rearrangement joins TRBV18 to TRBJ2-2; D gene ambiguous. CDR1 and CDR2 (germline): KGHSH, LQKENI. This CDR3 is 16 amino acids long. V dropped 3 bases and J dropped 0 bases, with 11 bases sitting between them. The CDR3 DNA reads TGTGCCAGCTCACCGTCCTCCGGTACGAACACCGGGGAGCTGTTTTTT. Residues: CASSPSSGTNTGELFF.

The V gene is TRBV7-9, the J gene TRBJ2-5; 9 bases match TRBD1. The CDR3 has 16 amino acids. The J segment lost 2 bases and the V segment lost 4 bases, leaving 8 bases of the junction unmatched. Germline CDR1 is SEHNR and CDR2 is FQNEAQ (reference sequence). The CDR3 loop reads CASSSPTGTGQETQYF. The CDR3, as DNA: TGTGCCAGCAGCTCGCCCACCGGGACAGGGCAAGAGACCCAGTACTTC.

This rearrangement joins TRBV7-9 to TRBJ2-7; no definite D call. The V end lost 4 bases, the J end lost 7 bases, and 11 bases lay between the germline ends. CDR3 size: 12 residues. Germline CDR1 is SEHNR and CDR2 is FQNEAQ (reference sequence). CDR3 amino acids: CASSSSLGEQYF. The CDR3 DNA follows: TGTGCCAGCAGCTCATCTCTCGGGGAGCAGTACTTC.

The J gene is TRBJ1-6, the V gene TRBV2; 8 positions match TRBD1. J gave up 10 bases and V 5 bases, and 4 bases lay outside the gene matches. The CDR3 runs to 13 residues. Germline CDR1 is SNHLY and CDR2 is FYNNEI. The CDR3 here is CASSTGGESPLHF. In nucleotides, the CDR3 is TGTGCCAGCAGTACAGGGGGGGAATCACCCCTCCACTTT.

The chain is built from TRBV3-1 (or the pseudogene TRBV3-2) and TRBJ1-6; a possible D gene is TRBD1 (6 bases). The germline gives CDR1 LGHDT, CDR2 YNNKEL (reference sequence). The CDR3 spans 12 residues. V was trimmed by 4 bases and J by 9 bases, leaving 7 bases between them. CDR3 sequence: CASSPGASPLHF. The CDR3 coding sequence is TGTGCCAGCAGCCCAGGGGCTTCACCCCTCCACTTT.

The chain links TRBV11-2 to TRBJ2-7; D is ambiguous. The CDR3 sequence is 15 residues long. V shed 0 bases and J shed 3 bases, with 12 bases lying between them. Germline V gives CDR1 SGHAT, CDR2 FQNNGV. CDR3 nucleotide sequence: TGTGCCAGCAGCTTAGAGGTTCGCGATTTCTACGAGCAGTACTTC. Translated: CASSLEVRDFYEQYF. The entire variable domain, with the rest obtained from reference TRBV11-2 and TRBJ2-7, is as follows: EAGVAQSPRYKIIEKRQSVAFWCNPISGHATLYWYQQILGQGPKLLIQFQNNGVVDDSQLPKDRFSAERLKGVDSTLKIQPAKLEDSAVYLCASSLEVRDFYEQYFGPGTRLTVT.

The V gene is TRBV19, the J gene TRBJ1-1, with a tentative D call TRBD1 (6 bases). The CDR3 spans 14 residues. The germline CDR1 and CDR2 sequences are LNHDA and SQIVND (reference sequence). Between the trimmed V and J ends, which lost 5 bases and 4 bases, there was a span of 14 bases. The CDR3 region has the DNA TGTGCCAGTAGTCCGACAGGTGTGGGCACTGAAGCTTTCTTT. This encodes CASSPTGVGTEAFF.